The source of this T cell receptor beta chain is a study of cytomegalovirus exposure and HLA in healthy donors (TCRdb year 2017). In terms of the full investigation: According to a later analysis, one platform produced both the roughly 130 validation repertoires and the approximately 660 repertoires of the first cohort. The aim of the study was to test whether cataloging public T cell receptors could identify signatures of past pathogen exposure. To predict cytomegalovirus infection status, the study brought together high-throughput TCR immunosequencing, statistical association of individual TCRs with disease status, and machine learning. In addition to the first cohort of roughly 670 subjects, a separate validation cohort of 120 different subjects was used.

Donors formed part of the validation cohort, which comprised about 130 subjects and was distinct from the first cohort of under 800 subjects. Notes on this clone: No cognate antigen has been identified for it. Base qualities are not provided; no much larger clone lies one nucleotide away.

Reading the germline V gene (reference sequence) gives CDR1 SGHNT and CDR2 YYREEE. For this chain, trimming is 4 bases at the V end and 6 bases at the J end, and the number of junction bases without a gene match is 5. The CDR3 runs 15 residues from the cysteine to the phenylalanine. The DNA shown is the 45-base CDR3, in frame from base 1. Library prep was done by the immunoSEQ multiplex PCR assay. The study's own analysis went as follows. A statistical classification framework was developed to diagnose cytomegalovirus status using the catalog of TCR beta chain sequences. Imported from immuneACCESS, the table was reduced by TCRdb to in-frame sequences with V and J called. These copies leave out some clones; in studies compared against another copy, an unresolved V gene accounts for under half, and the cause of the remainder is not known. D and trimming come from the DNA, and the V and J calls and clone size come from that table. The table for this sample lists some 67,000 clones; about 94% of them were counted only once. The top ten hold roughly 0.94% of the sample.

Paper-wide results and their limitations: Most TCR sequences were observed very rarely across donors, whereas some public TCRs were present in many individuals. The authors suggested that the approach could potentially be extended to other disease states and immunological phenotypes. A later analysis had no HLA typing for the validation cohort, so co-occurrence there was scored across all 130 or so repertoires. In vitro tests confirmed that a few of the cytomegalovirus-associated TCR beta chains recognize cytomegalovirus antigens. The study gave a list of about 150 TCR beta chains associated with cytomegalovirus. The classifier was reported to diagnose cytomegalovirus status with high specificity and sensitivity in both the original and validation cohorts. Of the cluster scores, 90% to 95% were above 0 in a later analysis, which found that TCRs clustered in the first cohort also tended to co-occur in the 95 to 150 validation repertoires.

Sequencing was performed on PBMCs. This TCR came from a woman between 18 and 29 years old in good health and CMV-seronegative. The chain uses TRBV5-4 and TRBJ2-3; 13 bases in the middle match TRBD2. The CDR3 loop reads CASSIGLAGVDTQYF. The bases read TGTGCCAGCAGCATCGGACTAGCGGGGGTGGATACGCAGTATTTT.